Below are 3 T cell receptor beta chains sequenced from a single sample in a study of T cells after posttransplantation cyclophosphamide. Clones were read by immunoSEQ multiplex PCR, and TCRdb kept only the in-frame ones, dropping some. This table holds tens of thousands of clones, around 91% found once. Cyclophosphamide on days +3 and +4 followed busulfan-fludarabine conditioning and a marrow graft. The sequencing used PBMCs, collected just over 60 days after allogeneic stem cell transplant with posttransplant cyclophosphamide. The receptors were sampled from a male patient over 55 who received an allogeneic stem cell transplant from a related donor and was CMV-positive. Some T cells may be provided by the graft donor.

J is TRBJ2-5 and V is TRBV9; perhaps TRBD2 as D (7 bases). This CDR3 is built from 16 residues. CDR1 and CDR2 from the germline V gene are SGDLS and YYNGEE. Between the trimmed V and J ends, which lost 4 bases and 1 base, there was a span of 17 bases. The CDR3 sequence: CASSPRVRGGQETQYF. The CDR3, as DNA: TGTGCCAGCAGCCCCCGCGTTAGGGGGGGCCAAGAGACCCAGTACTTC.

This clone was detected once. The V gene is TRBV6-5, the J gene TRBJ1-1; D gene uncertain. Germline CDR1 reads MNHEY; CDR2 reads SVGAGI. The CDR3 extends over 14 amino acids. With 6 bases removed from V and 6 bases from J, the gap between germline ends came to 17 bases. CDR3 sequence reads: CASRKQSYGAEAFF. CDR3 bases: TGTGCCAGCAGGAAACAGTCCTACGGCGCTGAAGCTTTCTTT.

The rearrangement uses TRBV7-8 and TRBJ2-7; TRBD2 matches at 15 bases. The CDR3 extends over 17 amino acids. V dropped 5 bases and J dropped 0; count of bases not matched to a gene: 5. The germline CDR1 and CDR2 sequences are SGHVS and FQNEAQ. The CDR3 is CASSPGLAGGRSYEQYF. The CDR3 bases are TGTGCCAGCAGCCCGGGACTAGCGGGGGGTCGCTCCTACGAGCAGTACTTC.